This TCR beta chain originates from a study of beta chain features in type 1 diabetes (dated by TCRdb to the late 2010s). About the full investigation: Mean age, gender distribution, total cell number and subset yield were not different between patients and healthy donors. A total of roughly 100 million sorted cells were examined across all samples, and the number of cells per subset was strongly correlated with RNA yield. Naive and central memory subsets were obtained from all 28 donors, but regulatory and stem cell-like memory subsets were isolated from only 8 patients and roughly eight healthy donors. In the study, recently diagnosed type 1 diabetes patients and matched healthy donors were compared on the TCRB repertoires of their sorted circulating CD4+ T cell subsets.

This clone was found a few times. It lacks a known antigen. Per-base quality was not reported, and no clone a single base away is much larger than it. What the authors observed across the whole study: Patients with type 1 diabetes made fewer insertions and deleted more nucleotides at VDJ recombination sites, implying thymic rearrangement abnormalities. A moderate but significant shortening of TCRB CDR3 length was observed in type 1 diabetes patients in all four CD4+ subsets. PCR may preferentially amplify shorter templates, but because patient and control samples were amplified and corrected together, any resulting skew would affect both groups equally. Sequencing cDNA rather than genomic DNA could over-represent highly expressing activated cells, although activation and CD3 levels did not differ between groups. Because small numbers of individuals were included in the HLA sub-analyses, any influence of HLA type on TCRB rearrangement was left unresolved. Naive, central memory and regulatory TCRB repertoires appeared to be more alike among patients than among healthy donors.

All of the isolated RNA was reverse transcribed with the High Capacity cDNA Reverse Transcription Kit, so expressed TCRB transcripts were sequenced. Deep immunoSEQ sequencing was applied to naive, central memory and regulatory T cell samples, giving an average of about 3.8 million total reads per sample. Sorted cells were lysed in RLT buffer, and RNA was extracted using DNase-treated RNeasy Micro or Mini kits according to cell number. Each cell subset was processed on its own to prevent cross-contamination, while patient and healthy donor samples were processed together. Using the immunoSEQ multiplex PCR, TCRB sequences were amplified from cDNA into 87-bp fragments spanning the CDR3 region. Amplicons were sequenced on the Illumina HiSeq platform. The published analysis was carried out like this. PCR bias was computationally corrected using synthetic template baselines, reads within Hamming distance 2 were collapsed, and singletons that could not be merged were discarded. Reads were aligned against IMGT to assign V, D and J genes, CDR3 length and insertions or deletions at six rearrangement sites. Clonotype counts were normalized to sorted cell number within each subset before computing true diversity and Gini coefficients with the tcR R package. Repertoire sharing was quantified using the overlap coefficient calculated on TCRB nucleotide sequences. Here the immuneACCESS table is served through TCRdb, limited to in-frame sequences with V and J called. Missing clones are a known gap in these copies; in checked studies unresolved V genes cover under half, and the rest lacks a known reason. V and J calls plus clone size are reproduced from that table; the DNA served to infer D and trimming. For this sample there are 140,000 to 150,000 clones; under 60% appear just once. The top ten clonotypes cover under 0.45% of the sample.

Sequences ENHRY (CDR1) and SYGVKD (CDR2) are obtained from the germline V gene. Including cysteine and phenylalanine, the CDR3 has 11 amino acids. Only the CDR3 portion is preserved as DNA: 33 bases, with reading frame beginning at the first base. Trimming costs V 4 bases and J 10 bases, and their ends lie 8 bases apart. Each donor gave one peripheral blood draw, averaging around 0.11 L, which was collected into heparinised tubes. Naive, central memory, regulatory and stem cell-like memory CD4+ T cells were sorted on a BD FACSAria II using a panel including CD45RO, CCR7, CD25, CD127, CD95 and CD27. Every sorted population had a purity above 95%. PBMCs were isolated right away by Lymphoprep density gradient centrifugation and were stained directly, without culture. Samples were stained and sorted in pairs, with one healthy donor and one patient per experiment, so that batch effects were minimized.

This sequence was found in a man aged 18 to 29 in good health. Sequencing used Tregs from blood. What the cell subset or site label conveys for this sample: regulatory CD4+ T cells. This chain is built from TRBV10-3 and TRBJ2-1; the D segment could be TRBD2, given 5 matching bases. The DNA reads TGTGCCATCAGTGTTCGGGAAGAGCAGTTCTTC. Its coded protein is CAISVREEQFF.